The 19 T cell receptor beta chains below were found in one sample sequenced in a study of glioma-infiltrating T cells after dendritic cell vaccination. This sample's time point: after dendritic cell vaccination, including at tumor progression/relapse. Assay used: immunoSEQ multiplex PCR; TCRdb lists only in-frame clones, some missing. This sample yields more than 45,000 clones, of which about 80% are seen a single time; approximately 14% belongs to the top ten. The source was blood, collected after dendritic cell vaccination. The source of these receptors is a human donor with glioblastoma.

This chain connects TRBV5-4 to TRBJ1-2, with D possibly TRBD1 on 5 matching bases. This CDR3 has 14 amino acids. The V and J ends lost 0 bases and 5 bases respectively, with 11 bases between them. The germline V gene has CDR1 SGHNT and CDR2 YYREEE (reference sequence). The CDR3 sequence is CASSLGRGGYGYTF. CDR3 coding DNA: TGTGCCAGCAGCTTGGGGCGGGGCGGGTATGGCTACACCTTC.

The chain employs TRBV28 and TRBJ2-5; 12 bases align to TRBD2. Germline-derived CDR1 and CDR2 are MDHEN and SYDVKM. The CDR3 sequence is 19 residues long. The V and J ends lost 3 bases and 4 bases, in that order; junction bases with no gene match: 15. Written as DNA, the CDR3 is TGTGCCAGCAGTTTGTACCTCAGGGGGCTAGCGGGAGGGCCAGAGACCCAGTACTTC. Protein: CASSLYLRGLAGGPETQYF.

Written as DNA, the CDR3 is TGTGCCAGCAGTCCGGGGACAGTCCATGAGCAGTTCTTC. Translation: CASSPGTVHEQFF. The chain employs TRBV6-5 and TRBJ2-1; 7 bases are shared with TRBD1. Germline-derived CDR1 and CDR2 are MNHEY and SVGAGI. The V gene end was trimmed by 5 bases and the J gene end by 8 bases; junction bases not matched to a gene: 6. The CDR3 is made up of 13 amino acids.

The chain joins TRBV9 to TRBJ2-6, with 10 bases matching TRBD1. The germline CDR1 and CDR2 sequences are SGDLS and YYNGEE. The CDR3 is 18 residues long. V trimming: 0 bases; J trimming: 3 bases; junction bases outside the gene matches: 6. CDR3 sequence reads: CASSVVTGTGVGANVLTF. CDR3 bases: TGTGCCAGCAGCGTAGTTACTGGGACAGGGGTTGGGGCCAACGTCCTGACTTTC. The whole variable domain, remainder taken from reference TRBV9 and TRBJ2-6, is DSGVTQTPKHLITATGQRVTLRCSPRSGDLSVYWYQQSLDQGLQFLIQYYNGEERAKGNILERFSAQQFPDLHSELNLSSLELGDSALYFCASSVVTGTGVGANVLTFGAGSRLTVL.

The gene calls are TRBV5-6 and TRBJ2-3; TRBD2 matches at 14 bases. There are 16 residues in the CDR3. Germline V gene data show CDR1 as SGHDT and CDR2 as YYEEEE. V gave up 3 bases and J gave up 3 bases; unmatched junction bases: 3. CDR3 region: CASSWWTSGGTDTQYF. The DNA of the CDR3 is TGTGCCAGCAGCTGGTGGACTAGCGGGGGGACAGATACGCAGTATTTT. Filled out from reference TRBV5-6 and TRBJ2-3, the complete variable domain reads DAGVTQSPTHLIKTRGQQVTLRCSPKSGHDTVSWYQQALGQGPQFIFQYYEEEERQRGNFPDRFSGHQFPNYSSELNVNALLLGDSALYLCASSWWTSGGTDTQYFGPGTRLTVL.

The chain links TRBV18 to TRBJ2-2; possibly TRBD1 for D (5 bases). The CDR3 runs to 16 residues. Germline CDR1 and CDR2: KGHSH and LQKENI. The V end was cut by 2 bases, the J end by 4 bases, with 14 bases between. The CDR3 region is CASSPESDTLTGELFF. In DNA form, the CDR3 reads TGTGCCAGCTCACCAGAGTCGGACACCCTCACCGGGGAGCTGTTTTTT.

The gene calls are TRBV5-1 and TRBJ1-4; 7 bases map to TRBD1. Germline assignment: CDR1 SGHRS and CDR2 YFSETQ. Trimming removed 3 bases from V and 8 bases from J; junction bases left unmatched: 10. This CDR3 spans 15 amino acids. The CDR3 nucleotides read TGCGCCAGCAGCTCAGAGACAGGGCCGGGCGAAAAACTGTTTTTT. Translation: CASSSETGPGEKLFF.

This clone has more than one count but fewer than ten. The genes are TRBV7-3 and TRBJ2-1, with 12 bases matching TRBD2. In germline, CDR1 is SGHTA, CDR2 FQGTGA. This CDR3 is built from 16 residues. V lost 5 bases and J lost 4; bases outside the gene matches: 6. The CDR3 here is CASSKGLAGEYNEQFF. The CDR3 DNA follows: TGTGCCAGCAGCAAGGGACTAGCGGGTGAATACAATGAGCAGTTCTTC.

The genes are TRBV10-3 and TRBJ2-5; maybe TRBD1 (6 bases). Germline V gene data show CDR1 as ENHRY and CDR2 as SYGVKD. This CDR3 is built from 11 residues. The V end was cut by 10 bases, the J end by 4 bases, with 10 bases between. CDR3 in DNA: TGTGCCACCCTCAGGGGAGAGACCCAGTACTTC. It specifies CATLRGETQYF.

This clone has only a few counts. V is TRBV2 and J is TRBJ2-7; 8 nucleotides agree with TRBD1. From germline, CDR1 is SNHLY and CDR2 FYNNEI. The J segment lost 4 bases and the V segment lost 6 bases, leaving 5 bases of the junction unmatched. CDR3 length: 13 residues. The chain's CDR3 is CASRVDREYEQYF. DNA of the CDR3: TGTGCCAGCAGGGTGGACAGGGAGTACGAGCAGTACTTC.

V usage is TRBV5-5 and J usage is TRBJ1-2, with a possible D match to TRBD1 (6 bases). Between the trimmed V and J ends, which lost 2 bases and 7 bases, there was a span of 12 bases. CDR3 length: 13 amino acids. Germline values: CDR1 SGHKS, CDR2 YYEKEE (reference sequence). The DNA for the CDR3 is TGTGCCAGCAGCTTTTACAGGGATGCTGGCTACACCTTC. Protein sequence: CASSFYRDAGYTF.

The chain employs TRBV11-3 and TRBJ1-3; D possibly corresponds to TRBD1 (6 bases). This CDR3 has 16 amino acids. Looked up from germline, CDR1 is SGHNT and CDR2 is YENEEA. Trimming shortened V by 5 bases and J by 0 bases, and 14 bases separated the two germline ends. In nucleotides, the CDR3 is TGTGCCAGCAGCCTACAGGGCCCCAACTCTGGAAACACCATATATTTT. This translates into CASSLQGPNSGNTIYF.

V usage is TRBV7-9 and J usage is TRBJ1-1; perhaps TRBD1 as D (5 bases). Germline V gives CDR1 SEHNR, CDR2 FQNEAQ (reference sequence). V shed 3 bases and J shed 6 bases, with 17 bases lying between them. CDR3 length: 15 residues. The CDR3 region has the DNA TGTGCCAGCAGCTTCAGTGGCAGGGTCTTATCTGAAGCTTTCTTT. Residues: CASSFSGRVLSEAFF.

This clone was observed once. The chain recombines TRBV6-1 with TRBJ2-1, with TRBD1 matching 7 bases. With 3 bases clipped from V and 4 bases from J, the junction kept 0 bases outside the gene matches. CDR3 length: 13 residues. CDR1 and CDR2 (germline): MNHNS, SASEGT. CDR3 sequence reads: CASSEGQYNEQFF. CDR3 sequence (DNA): TGTGCCAGCAGTGAGGGACAGTACAATGAGCAGTTCTTC.

The V call is TRBV10-3, the J call TRBJ1-2; TRBD1 agrees at 9 bases. The CDR3 is made up of 15 amino acids. Looked up from germline, CDR1 is ENHRY and CDR2 is SYGVKD. Germline trimming cut 4 bases from V and 7 bases from J; bases unmatched to any gene: 10. The CDR3 reads CAISALGTGIGGYTF. The CDR3 bases are TGTGCCATCAGTGCCTTGGGGACAGGGATCGGTGGCTACACCTTC.

This clone was seen more than once but under ten times. This rearrangement joins TRBV25-1 to TRBJ2-5; 8 nucleotides agree with TRBD2. V lost 3 bases and J lost 3; bases outside the gene matches: 9. The CDR3 contains 16 residues. Germline CDR1 is MGHDK and CDR2 is SYGVNS. For the CDR3, the DNA is TGTGCCAGCAGTGAGATGTCCGGGGGGGCCGAAGAGACCCAGTACTTC. Translation gives CASSEMSGGAEETQYF. Variable domain in full (rest from reference TRBV25-1 and TRBJ2-5): EADIYQTPRYLVIGTGKKITLECSQTMGHDKMYWYQQDPGMELHLIHYSYGVNSTEKGDLSSESTVSRIRTEHFPLTLESARPSHTSQYLCASSEMSGGAEETQYFGPGTRLLVL.

The rearrangement links TRBV9 to TRBJ2-2, with a tentative D call TRBD2 (6 bases). This CDR3 is built from 14 residues. The germline V gene encodes CDR1 SGDLS and CDR2 YYNGEE. Trimming stripped 10 bases from V and 0 bases from J, with 13 bases between. CDR3 region: CASESSANTGELFF. DNA for the CDR3: TGTGCCTCAGAATCTAGCGCGAACACCGGGGAGCTGTTTTTT.

V is TRBV5-4 and J is TRBJ2-2, with 10 bases aligning to TRBD1. The CDR3 extends over 14 amino acids. V lost 2 bases and J lost 8; bases outside the gene matches: 3. Germline CDR1 reads SGHNT; CDR2 reads YYREEE (reference sequence). In DNA form, the CDR3 reads TGTGCCAGCAGCTTAGACAGGGGGCTGGGGGAGCTGTTTTTT. Residues: CASSLDRGLGELFF.

V is TRBV7-6 and J is TRBJ1-1; D is ambiguous. The ends were cut back, 7 bases at V and 6 bases at J, with 15 bases in the middle. Germline CDR1 reads SGHVS; CDR2 reads FNYEAQ. CDR3 length: 13 amino acids. The CDR3 sequence is CASTPGLVSEAFF. In DNA form, the CDR3 reads TGTGCCAGCACCCCAGGACTAGTCTCTGAAGCTTTCTTT.